Listed here are 25 T cell receptor beta chains from one sample, sequenced in a study of blood T cell repertoires in COVID-19. Only in-frame clones appear in the TCRdb table, and some are missing; sequencing was by immunoSEQ multiplex PCR. Of some 230,000 clones detected, roughly 84% appear once; the ten largest clones hold less than 2.5%. Sequenced: peripheral blood. These receptors were taken from a woman aged 55-69 years with acute or convalescent COVID-19.

Concerning this clone: Other DNA sequences of this sample code for an identical CDR3. The chain has TRBV19 and TRBJ1-5; the match to TRBD1 covers 10 bases. The V gene end was trimmed by 2 bases and the J gene end by 7 bases; junction bases not matched to a gene: 8. CDR1 is LNHDA, CDR2 SQIVND, per germline (reference sequence). CDR3 length equals 16 residues. Here the CDR3 DNA reads TGTGCCAGTAGTATACCCGGGACAGGGGTTAACCAGCCCCAGCATTTT. It translates to CASSIPGTGVNQPQHF.

J is TRBJ1-6 and V is TRBV3-1 (or the pseudogene TRBV3-2); 8 nucleotides match TRBD1. This CDR3 has 15 amino acids. Per germline, CDR1 LGHDT and CDR2 YNNKEL (reference sequence). The V and J ends lost 2 bases and 5 bases, in that order; junction bases with no gene match: 2. The CDR3 DNA is TGTGCCAGCAGCCAACTACAGGGGGATAATTCACCCCTCCACTTT. It is translated as CASSQLQGDNSPLHF.

This clone was seen a single time. The V gene is TRBV10-2, the J gene TRBJ1-2, with TRBD1 matching 7 bases. CDR3 length: 14 amino acids. After removal of 4 bases from V and 3 bases from J, the junction contained 5 bases not matched to a gene. Germline V CDR1 and CDR2: WSHSY, SAAADI. CDR3 loop: CASSVAGGDYGYTF. The CDR3 DNA reads as TGCGCCAGCAGTGTGGCAGGGGGTGACTATGGCTACACCTTC.

The genes are TRBV6-2 or TRBV6-3 and TRBJ2-7; D is undetermined. CDR3 length equals 11 residues. Trimming removed 4 bases at V and 5 bases at J, with 6 bases between. Germline-derived CDR1 and CDR2 are MNHEY and SVGEGT. The CDR3 region is CASSSVHEQYF. Here the CDR3 DNA reads TGTGCCAGCAGTTCAGTACACGAGCAGTACTTC.

The rearrangement links TRBV10-3 to TRBJ2-3; maybe TRBD1 (6 bases). Trimming stripped 4 bases from V and 3 bases from J, with 14 bases between. Germline V gives CDR1 ENHRY, CDR2 SYGVKD. CDR3 length equals 15 residues. CDR3 DNA: TGTGCCATCAGTGTCAGTGGACAGAGGACAGATACGCAGTATTTT. Amino acids: CAISVSGQRTDTQYF.

This chain joins TRBV5-4 and TRBJ2-7; 10 positions agree with TRBD2. The CDR3 length is 15 residues. V lost 0 bases to trimming and J lost 3 bases; unmatched junction nucleotides: 3. The germline V gene has CDR1 SGHNT and CDR2 YYREEE (reference sequence). For the CDR3, the DNA is TGTGCCAGCAGCTTGGAGCGGGGGGGCATCTACGAGCAGTACTTC. Encoded protein: CASSLERGGIYEQYF.

J is TRBJ1-2 and V is TRBV29-1; 12 bases fit TRBD1. The CDR3 spans 18 residues. Germline lookup yields CDR1 SQVTM and CDR2 ANQGSEA. V lost 1 base, J lost 5 bases, and 14 bases stayed unmatched. The CDR3 DNA is TGCAGCGTTGAAGGGGTCTACAGCGGGACAGGGGGCATATATGGCTACACCTTC. Translated, it gives CSVEGVYSGTGGIYGYTF.

V is TRBV6-5 and J is TRBJ1-5; TRBD1 aligns across 12 bases. The CDR3 covers 14 residues. Germline V CDR1 and CDR2: MNHEY, SVGAGI. The V and J ends lost 6 bases and 6 bases, in that order; junction bases with no gene match: 3. The CDR3 reads CASRGTGGSQPQHF. The CDR3 region has the DNA TGTGCCAGCAGAGGGACAGGGGGCTCTCAGCCCCAGCATTTT.

This sequence joins TRBV9 and TRBJ2-3; 9 bases fit TRBD2. J was trimmed by 2 bases and V by 4 bases; bases with no gene match: 17. The CDR3 runs to 19 residues. Germline CDR1 SGDLS, CDR2 YYNGEE. In DNA, the CDR3 is TGTGCCAGCAGCCTAGGGCTAGCGGGGCCTCGATCTTTCACAGATACGCAGTATTTT. It yields the protein CASSLGLAGPRSFTDTQYF.

This clone was observed a few times. The chain recombines TRBV5-5 with TRBJ2-4; the D gene is possibly TRBD1 (7 bases). The CDR3 has 14 amino acids. Trimming pared 4 bases from V and 7 bases from J, leaving 15 bases between. Looked up from germline, CDR1 is SGHKS and CDR2 is YYEKEE (reference sequence). This chain's CDR3 is CASSPSTGRNIQYF. CDR3 DNA sequence: TGTGCCAGCAGCCCATCGACAGGGAGGAACATTCAGTACTTC.

The chain employs TRBV7-6 and TRBJ2-7; no definite D call. The CDR3 totals 13 residues. The V and J ends lost 1 base and 0 bases respectively, with 4 bases between them. In germline, CDR1 is SGHVS, CDR2 FNYEAQ. The DNA of the CDR3 is TGTGCCAGCAGCTTAGGAGCCTCCTACGAGCAGTACTTC. As protein: CASSLGASYEQYF.

The chain recombines TRBV7-9 with TRBJ1-5; D ambiguous. From germline, CDR1 is SEHNR and CDR2 FQNEAQ (reference sequence). This CDR3 is built from 12 residues. Between the trimmed V and J ends, which lost 5 bases and 4 bases, there was a span of 6 bases. The CDR3 protein is CASSPGNQPQHF. CDR3 sequence (DNA): TGTGCCAGCAGCCCCGGGAATCAGCCCCAGCATTTT.

The chain uses TRBV30 and TRBJ2-7; TRBD1 matches 9 bases. The V segment lost 3 bases and the J segment 5 bases; nucleotides outside the gene matches: 5. Germline V gene data show CDR1 as GTSNPN and CDR2 as SVGIG (reference sequence). The CDR3 covers 13 residues. The CDR3: CAWSPGQGDEQYF. The CDR3 DNA sequence: TGTGCCTGGAGCCCGGGACAGGGCGACGAGCAGTACTTC.

The table lists this clone with a few counts. The chain joins TRBV7-9 to TRBJ1-3; D remains unclear. The V and J ends lost 3 bases and 1 base respectively, with 7 bases between them. The CDR3 contains 14 residues. Germline-derived CDR1 and CDR2 are SEHNR and FQNEAQ (reference sequence). The CDR3 here is CASSLTDSGNTIYF. The CDR3 DNA reads as TGTGCCAGCAGCTTGACTGATTCTGGAAACACCATATATTTT.

This rearrangement joins TRBV25-1 to TRBJ1-2; 7 bases are shared with TRBD1. Trimming cost V 4 bases and J 2 bases; bases outside gene matches: 7. Germline V CDR1 and CDR2: MGHDK, SYGVNS. The CDR3 extends over 15 amino acids. The DNA for the CDR3 is TGTGCCAGCAGTGGACACAGCAGGGGGAACTATGGCTACACCTTC. It codes for CASSGHSRGNYGYTF.

This chain links TRBV4-1 with TRBJ1-2, with D perhaps matching TRBD1 (6 bases). Germline assignment: CDR1 MGHRA and CDR2 YSYEKL. V lost 4 bases to trimming and J lost 2 bases, with 8 bases between them. This CDR3 has 13 residues. This CDR3 reads CASSPGQNYGYTF. CDR3 in DNA: TGCGCCAGCAGCCCCGGACAGAACTATGGCTACACCTTC.

The rearrangement links TRBV12-3 or TRBV12-4 to TRBJ2-1, with D maybe TRBD1 (6 bases). The length of the CDR3 is 13 residues. Trimming took off 1 base at V and 10 bases at J, with 11 bases between the two ends. The CDR3 loop is CASSLDRVQEQFF. As DNA, the CDR3 is TGTGCCAGCAGTTTAGACAGGGTTCAAGAGCAGTTCTTC.

The chain couples TRBV30 to TRBJ1-3; D unresolved. The CDR3 is 14 amino acids. Per germline, CDR1 GTSNPN and CDR2 SVGIG (reference sequence). Trimming shortened V by 1 base and J by 1 base, and 8 bases separated the two germline ends. This chain's CDR3 is CAWSDTYSGNTIYF. In DNA, the CDR3 is TGTGCCTGGAGTGATACCTATTCTGGAAACACCATATATTTT.

The chain joins TRBV5-4 to TRBJ1-1, with D maybe TRBD1 (5 bases). V lost 2 bases and J lost 4, with 15 bases in between. Germline values: CDR1 SGHNT, CDR2 YYREEE (reference sequence). The CDR3 has 15 residues. The CDR3 DNA follows: TGTGCCAGCAGCTTCTTCGGTGGAACAGGCACTGAAGCTTTCTTT. Translation gives CASSFFGGTGTEAFF.

This clone was observed a few times. The V gene is TRBV7-2, the J gene TRBJ1-3; 8 nucleotides agree with TRBD1. The CDR3 contains 13 residues. J was trimmed by 9 bases and V by 1 base; bases with no gene match: 2. Per germline, CDR1 SGHTA and CDR2 FQGNSA. CDR3 region: CASSLGQGSTIYF. CDR3 nucleotides: TGTGCCAGCAGCTTAGGACAGGGGAGCACCATATATTTT.

The CDR3 loop reads CASSPFGGVYNEQFF. CDR3 nucleotides: TGTGCCAGCTCACCATTCGGGGGGGTCTACAATGAGCAGTTCTTC. This chain uses TRBV18 with TRBJ2-1, with 8 bases fitting TRBD2. CDR1 is KGHSH and CDR2 is LQKENI in the germline V gene. CDR3 length: 15 amino acids. The ends lost 2 bases at V and 3 bases at J; junction bases unmatched: 3.

This clone was counted between two and nine times. CDR3 region: CASSLGQGRYGYTF. CDR3 coding DNA: TGTGCCAGCAGCCTCGGACAGGGGCGGTATGGCTACACCTTC. The rearrangement links TRBV7-8 to TRBJ1-2; 9 bases match TRBD1. CDR3 length: 14 residues. Trimming removed 5 bases from V and 5 bases from J; junction bases left unmatched: 6. Germline V gene lookup returns CDR1 SGHVS and CDR2 FQNEAQ.

The CDR3 sequence: CASSHRAGTSGGGSTDTQYF. The CDR3 region has the DNA TGCGCCAGCAGTCACCGAGCGGGGACTAGCGGGGGCGGAAGCACAGATACGCAGTATTTT. The V and J genes are TRBV23-1 and TRBJ2-3, with 14 positions matching TRBD2. TRBV23-1 is an ORF, and what it does is uncertain. The length of the CDR3 is 20 residues. Trimming cost V 3 bases and J 0 bases; bases outside gene matches: 11.

This chain links TRBV3-1 (or the pseudogene TRBV3-2) with TRBJ1-1; D is perhaps TRBD1 (5 bases). CDR1 is LGHDT, CDR2 YNNKEL, per germline (reference sequence). Trimming cost V 1 base and J 0 bases, with 9 bases left between them. The CDR3 spans 15 residues. DNA for the CDR3: TGTGCCAGCAGCCAAGGGGGACTCCTGAACACTGAAGCTTTCTTT. It is translated as CASSQGGLLNTEAFF.

The table lists this clone with a count of one. V and J are TRBV2 and TRBJ1-2; TRBD1 agrees at 8 bases. This CDR3 comprises 13 residues. Germline V lookup: CDR1 SNHLY, CDR2 FYNNEI. V gave up 8 bases and J gave up 8 bases; unmatched junction bases: 10. CDR3 in amino acids: CASSAPAGGGYTF. In DNA, the CDR3 is TGTGCCAGCTCCGCCCCGGCAGGGGGCGGCTACACCTTC.